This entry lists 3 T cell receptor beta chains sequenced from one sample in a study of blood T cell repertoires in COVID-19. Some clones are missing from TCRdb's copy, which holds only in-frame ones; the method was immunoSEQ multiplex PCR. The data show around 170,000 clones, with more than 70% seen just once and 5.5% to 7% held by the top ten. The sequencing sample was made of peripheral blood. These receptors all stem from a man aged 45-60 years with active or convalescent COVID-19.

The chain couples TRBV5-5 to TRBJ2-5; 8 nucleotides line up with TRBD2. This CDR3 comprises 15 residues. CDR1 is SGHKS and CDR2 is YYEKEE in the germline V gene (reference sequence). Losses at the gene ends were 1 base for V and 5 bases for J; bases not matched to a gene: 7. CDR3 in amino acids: CASSLLAGGEETQYF. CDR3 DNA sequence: TGTGCCAGCAGCTTGTTGGCGGGGGGAGAGGAGACCCAGTACTTC.

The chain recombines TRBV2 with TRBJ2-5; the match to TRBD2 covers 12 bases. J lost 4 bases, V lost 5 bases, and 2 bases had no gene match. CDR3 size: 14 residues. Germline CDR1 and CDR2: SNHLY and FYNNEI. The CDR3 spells CASSRGLAGETQYF. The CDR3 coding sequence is TGTGCCAGCAGTCGGGGACTAGCGGGAGAGACCCAGTACTTC.

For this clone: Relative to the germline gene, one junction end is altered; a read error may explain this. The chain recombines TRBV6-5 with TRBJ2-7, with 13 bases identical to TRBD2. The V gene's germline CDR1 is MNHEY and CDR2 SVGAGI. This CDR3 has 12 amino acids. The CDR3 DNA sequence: TGTGCCAGCAGACAATCAGGGACTAGCGGGACCTTC. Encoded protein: CASRQSGTSGTF.